This is a list of T cell receptor beta chains from one sample in a study of T-cell reconstitution after alpha-beta-depleted transplantation in children. One entry per CDR3 protein results from TCRdb running MiXCR on the PCR reads. The table shows a few hundred thousand distinct CDR3 sequences, with roughly 30% occurring only once. The material was PBMCs, obtained before TCRalphabeta/CD19-depleted stem cell transplant. Receptors originate from a boy in the first two years of life with Wiskott-Aldrich syndrome, due to receive a stem cell transplant. The CDR3 runs from the conserved cysteine through the conserved F or W. D genes are given only for firm matches. The size of a clone is reported for some rows only, either as once, few or many, or as a class for expanded clones.

V gene,clone size,CDR3 length,D gene,J gene,CDR3 protein,CDR3 DNA
TRBV30,.,17,TRBD2,TRBJ2-1,CAWSPSGWRELVNEQFF,TGTGCCTGGAGTCCTTCGGGGTGGCGGGAGTTGGTCAATGAGCAGTTCTTC
TRBV11-2,few,13,.,TRBJ2-5,CASSPMVQETQYF,TGTGCCAGCAGCCCGATGGTCCAAGAGACCCAGTACTTC
TRBV5-1,.,14,TRBD1,TRBJ2-7,CASSHVQGAVEQYF,TGCGCCAGCAGCCATGTACAGGGGGCGGTCGAGCAGTACTTC
TRBV12-3/TRBV12-4,.,12,.,TRBJ2-1,CASSYVVNEQFF,TGTGCCAGCAGTTACGTGGTTAATGAGCAGTTCTTC
TRBV27,many,13,TRBD2,TRBJ2-3,CASSGLAGDTQYF,TGTGCCAGCAGTGGGCTAGCGGGTGATACGCAGTATTTT
TRBV9,.,16,.,TRBJ2-5,CASSVGIRDNQETQYF,TGTGCCAGCAGCGTGGGCATCCGGGACAACCAAGAGACCCAGTACTTC
TRBV5-1,.,18,TRBD2,TRBJ2-3,CASSLGTSGDIGTDTQYF,TGCGCCAGCAGCTTGGGGACTAGCGGGGATATCGGCACAGATACGCAGTATTTT
TRBV6-5,few,15,TRBD2,TRBJ2-3,CASSWTSGVTDTQYF,TGTGCCAGCAGTTGGACTAGCGGTGTTACAGATACGCAGTATTTT
TRBV2,few,13,.,TRBJ1-1,CASSASANTEAFF,TGTGCCAGCAGTGCTTCAGCGAACACTGAAGCTTTCTTT
TRBV29-1,few,13,.,TRBJ1-1,CSANGGRDTEAFF,TGCAGCGCCAACGGGGGGAGGGACACTGAAGCTTTCTTT
TRBV7-2,few,14,TRBD2,TRBJ2-2,CASSSRLAAGELFF,TGTGCCAGCAGCTCCCGACTAGCTGCCGGGGAGCTGTTTTTT
TRBV5-5,.,14,.,TRBJ2-2,CASSLDRGNGELFF,TGTGCCAGCAGCTTGGATCGGGGGAACGGGGAGCTGTTTTTT
TRBV20-1,few,15,.,TRBJ2-7,CSAREGGRGSYEQYF,TGCAGTGCTAGAGAAGGGGGTAGAGGATCCTACGAGCAGTACTTC
TRBV11-2,few,16,.,TRBJ2-1,CASSILGVGSYNEQFF,TGTGCCAGCAGCATCCTCGGGGTGGGCTCCTACAATGAGCAGTTCTTC
TRBV27,.,14,TRBD2,TRBJ2-3,CASSLAEHTDTQYF,TGTGCCAGCAGCCTAGCGGAGCACACAGATACGCAGTATTTT
TRBV7-9,.,13,TRBD1,TRBJ2-2,CASRFTGDGELFF,TGTGCCAGCAGATTTACAGGGGACGGGGAGCTGTTTTTT
TRBV24-1,.,13,.,TRBJ2-1,CATSDLSGREQFF,TGTGCCACCAGTGATTTGTCGGGTCGTGAGCAGTTCTTC
TRBV12-3/TRBV12-4,few,13,TRBD1,TRBJ2-1,CASRATGAGEQFF,TGTGCCAGCAGGGCGACAGGGGCAGGGGAGCAGTTCTTC
TRBV7-9,few,16,.,TRBJ1-3,CASSSISLGSGNTIYF,TGTGCCAGCAGCTCTATCTCCCTGGGCTCTGGAAACACCATATATTTT
TRBV5-1,.,18,.,TRBJ2-3,CASSLEGRRGMYTDTQYF,TGCGCCAGCAGCTTGGAAGGGCGTCGCGGGATGTACACAGATACGCAGTATTTT
TRBV6-4,.,13,TRBD2,TRBJ2-1,CASSVVAGDEQFF,TGTGCCAGCAGTGTGGTAGCGGGAGATGAGCAGTTCTTC
TRBV7-8,few,16,TRBD2,TRBJ2-7,CASSPGLAGGQYEQYF,TGTGCCAGCAGCCCAGGACTAGCGGGAGGGCAGTACGAGCAGTACTTC
TRBV28,once,18,TRBD2,TRBJ2-7,CASSLSPGLATPGGEQYF,TGTGCCAGCAGTTTATCCCCGGGACTAGCGACCCCCGGAGGCGAGCAGTACTTC
TRBV5-6,few,16,TRBD1,TRBJ2-5,CASSLGTEHYQETQYF,TGTGCCAGCAGCCTCGGGACAGAACACTACCAAGAGACCCAGTACTTC
TRBV5-5,few,15,.,TRBJ2-1,CASSLLAAMGDEQFF,TGTGCCAGCAGCTTGTTGGCGGCTATGGGGGATGAGCAGTTCTTC
TRBV5-1,.,11,.,TRBJ1-2,CASSLDGGYTF,TGCGCCAGCAGCTTGGACGGGGGCTACACCTTC
TRBV29-1,few,14,.,TRBJ2-1,CSVEDLELWNEQFF,TGCAGCGTTGAAGATCTAGAGTTATGGAATGAGCAGTTCTTC
TRBV7-2,.,12,.,TRBJ2-1,CASSLSANVQFF,TGTGCCAGCAGCTTATCTGCCAATGTACAGTTCTTC
TRBV6-2/TRBV6-3,.,16,.,TRBJ2-2,CASSYSHAGNTGELFF,TGTGCCAGCAGTTACTCTCATGCAGGGAACACCGGGGAGCTGTTTTTT
TRBV20-1,.,14,.,TRBJ2-7,CSARDPIRSYEQYF,TGCAGTGCTAGAGATCCCATACGATCCTACGAGCAGTACTTC
TRBV7-2,.,17,TRBD2,TRBJ2-1,CASSLAGLADSYNEQFF,TGTGCCAGCAGCTTAGCGGGACTAGCGGACTCCTACAATGAGCAGTTCTTC
TRBV6-5,many,18,TRBD1,TRBJ2-6,CASSYSGAGGSGANVLTF,TGTGCCAGCAGTTACTCGGGGGCAGGGGGCTCTGGGGCCAACGTCCTGACTTTC
TRBV12-3/TRBV12-4,.,14,TRBD2,TRBJ2-1,CASSHSSGRGEQFF,TGTGCCAGCAGCCATTCTAGCGGCCGGGGTGAGCAGTTCTTC
TRBV29-1,few,12,.,TRBJ2-1,CSVVSPYNEQFF,TGCAGCGTTGTAAGTCCCTACAATGAGCAGTTCTTC
TRBV28,.,17,.,TRBJ2-7,CASSGILGTLNSYEQYF,TGTGCCAGCAGTGGGATTCTTGGGACACTTAACTCCTACGAGCAGTACTTC
TRBV2,.,11,.,TRBJ2-1,CASLRVIEQFF,TGTGCCAGCCTCAGGGTAATTGAGCAGTTCTTC
TRBV3-1,few,15,.,TRBJ2-2,CASSLPGRGTGELFF,TGTGCCAGCAGCCTCCCAGGGCGCGGCACCGGGGAGCTGTTTTTT
TRBV20-1,few,13,.,TRBJ1-2,CSAREGTLYGYTF,TGCAGTGCTAGAGAGGGCACTCTTTATGGCTACACCTTC
TRBV7-8,many,13,.,TRBJ2-7,CASSLRRSYEQYF,TGTGCCAGCAGCTTACGGCGGTCCTACGAGCAGTACTTC
TRBV5-1,.,15,TRBD2,TRBJ2-1,CASSVSGISANEQFF,TGCGCCAGCAGCGTTAGCGGGATAAGCGCCAATGAGCAGTTCTTC
TRBV4-1,once,16,TRBD2,TRBJ2-1,CASSPPRLAGYNEQFF,TGCGCCAGCAGCCCCCCTAGACTAGCGGGTTACAATGAGCAGTTCTTC
TRBV5-6,.,13,TRBD1,TRBJ2-5,CASSITGVETQYF,TGTGCCAGCAGCATAACAGGGGTAGAGACCCAGTACTTC
TRBV20-1,.,14,.,TRBJ2-3,CSALLPNRADTQYF,TGCAGTGCTCTCTTACCTAATAGGGCAGATACGCAGTATTTT
TRBV10-3,.,15,TRBD2,TRBJ2-7,CAISESSGGLYEQYF,TGTGCCATCAGTGAGTCTAGCGGGGGTCTCTACGAGCAGTACTTC
TRBV20-1,few,16,TRBD2,TRBJ2-5,CSASRVAGGPGETQYF,TGCAGTGCTAGTCGTGTAGCGGGAGGGCCTGGAGAGACCCAGTACTTC
TRBV6-1,few,15,.,TRBJ2-1,CASSELAGSYNEQFF,TGTGCCAGCAGTGAACTAGCTGGCTCCTACAATGAGCAGTTCTTC